This TCR beta chain appears in the sequencing data of a study of T cell changes during pregnancy in multiple sclerosis. Profiled with immunoSEQ multiplex PCR; TCRdb holds only in-frame clones, not every one. The repertoire includes around 77,000 clones, 91% of them detected once, and around 0.7% sits in the top ten. Per the germline V gene, CDR1 is ENHRY and CDR2 is SYGVKD. Deletions cut 4 bases from V and 2 bases from J, with 12 bases between. This CDR3 contains 15 residues. Sequencing was performed on peripheral blood, taken in the third trimester of pregnancy. The sequence was collected from a female donor in good health, enrolled as a control in a pregnancy study. The rearrangement uses TRBV10-3 and TRBJ2-1; D is perhaps TRBD2 (6 bases). This CDR3 is CAISGRPGAYNEQFF. The CDR3 region has the DNA TGTGCCATCAGTGGAAGGCCGGGGGCCTACAATGAGCAGTTCTTC.